This TCR beta chain was retrieved from a study of CD8 T cells in ankylosing spondylitis. This CDR3 comprises 17 residues. V dropped 7 bases and J dropped 0 bases, with 19 bases sitting between them. CDR1 DFQATT and CDR2 SNEGSKA come from the germline V gene (reference sequence). This clonotype was seen more than once but under ten times. The antigen is undetermined. Broader study findings: CD8+ disease-linked clones were present at relatively low frequencies in blood. Ankylosing spondylitis blood appeared to carry a characteristic TCR beta motif of fewer than 10 highly homologous variants. Disease-linked clones reportedly concentrated significantly in matched ankylosing spondylitis synovial fluid.

Libraries for TCR beta were made by quantitative 5'-RACE with molecular barcodes. Via MiXCR, TCRdb re-called the 5' RACE reads, giving one row per CDR3 protein. The repertoire holds about 360,000 distinct CDR3 sequences, with roughly 20% as singletons. This receptor was taken from a male donor with ankylosing spondylitis or in good health (not recorded which). The source material was blood, either unsorted or a sorted T cell fraction (not recorded which). The chain recombines TRBV20-1 with TRBJ2-6; D possibly corresponds to TRBD1 (6 bases). The CDR3 nucleotides are TGCAGTGACACAACACAGGGCGTCTTCTCTGGGGCCAACGTCCTGACTTTC. This sequence encodes CSDTTQGVFSGANVLTF.